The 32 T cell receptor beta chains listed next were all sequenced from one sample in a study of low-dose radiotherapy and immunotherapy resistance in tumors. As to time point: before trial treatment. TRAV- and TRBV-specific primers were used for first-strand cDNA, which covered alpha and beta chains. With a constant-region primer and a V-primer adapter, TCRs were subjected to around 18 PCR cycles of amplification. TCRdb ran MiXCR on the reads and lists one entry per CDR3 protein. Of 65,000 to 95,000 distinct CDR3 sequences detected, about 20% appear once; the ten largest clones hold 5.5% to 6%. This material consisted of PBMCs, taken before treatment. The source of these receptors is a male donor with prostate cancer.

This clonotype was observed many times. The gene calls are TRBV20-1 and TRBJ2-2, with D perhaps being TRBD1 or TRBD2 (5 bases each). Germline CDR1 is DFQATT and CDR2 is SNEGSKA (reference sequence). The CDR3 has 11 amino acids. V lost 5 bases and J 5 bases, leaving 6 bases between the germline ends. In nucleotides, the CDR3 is TGCAGTGCTTGGGGGACCGGGGAGCTGTTTTTT. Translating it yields CSAWGTGELFF.

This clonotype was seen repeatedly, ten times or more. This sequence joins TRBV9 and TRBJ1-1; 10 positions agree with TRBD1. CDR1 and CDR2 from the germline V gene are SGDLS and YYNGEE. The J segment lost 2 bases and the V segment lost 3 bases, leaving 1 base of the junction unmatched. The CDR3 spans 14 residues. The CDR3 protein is CASSATGGNTEAFF. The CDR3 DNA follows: TGTGCCAGCAGCGCGACAGGGGGCAACACTGAAGCTTTCTTT.

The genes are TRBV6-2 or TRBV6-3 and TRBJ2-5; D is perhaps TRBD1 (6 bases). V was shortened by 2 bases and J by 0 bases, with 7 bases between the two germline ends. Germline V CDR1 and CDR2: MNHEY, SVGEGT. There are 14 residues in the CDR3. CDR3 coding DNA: TGTGCCAGCAGTTACCGGACAGACCAAGAGACCCAGTACTTC. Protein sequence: CASSYRTDQETQYF.

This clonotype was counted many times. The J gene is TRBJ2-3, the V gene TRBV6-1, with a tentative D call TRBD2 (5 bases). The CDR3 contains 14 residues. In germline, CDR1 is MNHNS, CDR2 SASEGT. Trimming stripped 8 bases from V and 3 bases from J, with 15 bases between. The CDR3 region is CASCIASGTDTQYF. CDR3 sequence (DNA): TGTGCCAGCTGTATAGCGAGTGGTACAGATACGCAGTATTTT.

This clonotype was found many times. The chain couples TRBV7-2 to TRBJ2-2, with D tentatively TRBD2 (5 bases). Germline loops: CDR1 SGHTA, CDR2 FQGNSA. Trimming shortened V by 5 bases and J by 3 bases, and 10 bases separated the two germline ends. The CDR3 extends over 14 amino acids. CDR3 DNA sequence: TGTGCCAGCAGCCAGAGGGTGTACACCGGGGAGCTGTTTTTT. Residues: CASSQRVYTGELFF.

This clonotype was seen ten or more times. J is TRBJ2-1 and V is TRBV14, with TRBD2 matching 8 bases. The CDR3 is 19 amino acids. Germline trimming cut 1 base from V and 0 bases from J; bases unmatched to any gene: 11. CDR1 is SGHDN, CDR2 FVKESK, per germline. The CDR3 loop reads CASSQVAGLSRSSYNEQFF. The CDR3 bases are TGTGCCAGCAGCCAAGTAGCGGGACTAAGCCGGAGCTCCTACAATGAGCAGTTCTTC.

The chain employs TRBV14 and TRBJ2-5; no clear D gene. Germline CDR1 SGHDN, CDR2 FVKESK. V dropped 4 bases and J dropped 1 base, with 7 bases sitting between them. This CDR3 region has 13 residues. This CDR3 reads CASSRQIQETQYF. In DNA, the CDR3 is TGTGCCAGCAGCCGACAAATCCAAGAGACCCAGTACTTC.

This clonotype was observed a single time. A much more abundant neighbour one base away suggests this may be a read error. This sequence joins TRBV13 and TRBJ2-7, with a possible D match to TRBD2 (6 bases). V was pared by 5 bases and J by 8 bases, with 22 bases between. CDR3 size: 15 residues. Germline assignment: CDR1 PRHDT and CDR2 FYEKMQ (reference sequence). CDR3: CASSPQLAPTLQQYF. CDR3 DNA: TGTGCCAGCAGCCCACAACTAGCCCCAACGTTGCAGCAGTACTTC.

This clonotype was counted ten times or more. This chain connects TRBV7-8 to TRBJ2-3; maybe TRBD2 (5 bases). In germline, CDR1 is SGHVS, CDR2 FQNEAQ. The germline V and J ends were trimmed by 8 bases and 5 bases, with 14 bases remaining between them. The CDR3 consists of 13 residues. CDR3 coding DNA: TGTGCCAGCGCCTCCTCGAGGGAAGATACGCAGTATTTT. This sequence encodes CASASSREDTQYF.

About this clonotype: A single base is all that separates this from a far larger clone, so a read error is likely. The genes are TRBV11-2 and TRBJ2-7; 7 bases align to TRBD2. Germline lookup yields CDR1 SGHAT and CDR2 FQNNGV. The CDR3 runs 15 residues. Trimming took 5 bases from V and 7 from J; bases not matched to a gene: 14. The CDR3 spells CASSPGAGRVGEQYF. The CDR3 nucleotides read TGTGCCAGCAGCCCCGGAGCGGGGAGAGTTGGTGAGCAGTACTTC.

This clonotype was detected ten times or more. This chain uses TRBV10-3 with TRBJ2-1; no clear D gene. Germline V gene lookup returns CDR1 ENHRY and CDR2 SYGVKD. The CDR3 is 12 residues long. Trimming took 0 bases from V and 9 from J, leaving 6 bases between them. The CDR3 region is CAISESTLEQFF. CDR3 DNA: TGTGCCATCAGTGAGTCGACCCTTGAGCAGTTCTTC.

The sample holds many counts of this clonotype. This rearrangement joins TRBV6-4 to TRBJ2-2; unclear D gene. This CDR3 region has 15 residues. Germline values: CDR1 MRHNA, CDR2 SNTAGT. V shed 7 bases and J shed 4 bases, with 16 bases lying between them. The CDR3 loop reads CASKLSRSFTGELFF. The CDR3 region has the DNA TGTGCCAGCAAACTTAGTCGGTCGTTCACCGGGGAGCTGTTTTTT.

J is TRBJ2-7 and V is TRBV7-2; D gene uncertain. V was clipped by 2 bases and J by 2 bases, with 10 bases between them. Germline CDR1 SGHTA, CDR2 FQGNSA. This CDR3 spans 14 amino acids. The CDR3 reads CASSLTLGTYEQYF. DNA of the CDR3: TGTGCCAGCAGCTTAACGCTAGGCACCTACGAGCAGTACTTC.

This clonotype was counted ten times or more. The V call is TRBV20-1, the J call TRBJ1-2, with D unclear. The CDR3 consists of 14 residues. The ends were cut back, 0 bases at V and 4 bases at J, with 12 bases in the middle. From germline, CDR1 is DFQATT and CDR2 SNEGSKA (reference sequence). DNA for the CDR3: TGCAGTGCTAGAGATTCCCTGGGTGGCTATGGCTACACCTTC. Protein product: CSARDSLGGYGYTF.

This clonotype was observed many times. The CDR3 loop is CASRPIDSSFHGYTF. The CDR3, as DNA: TGTGCCAGCAGGCCCATCGACAGCTCTTTTCATGGCTACACCTTC. J is TRBJ1-2 and V is TRBV2; the D gene is possibly TRBD1 (5 bases). This CDR3 region has 15 residues. Germline lookup yields CDR1 SNHLY and CDR2 FYNNEI. V lost 6 bases and J 6 bases, leaving 20 bases between the germline ends.

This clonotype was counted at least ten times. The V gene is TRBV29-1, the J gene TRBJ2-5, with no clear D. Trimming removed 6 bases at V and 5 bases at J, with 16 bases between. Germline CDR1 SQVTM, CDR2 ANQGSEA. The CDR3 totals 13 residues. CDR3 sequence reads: CSVRGRLEETQYF. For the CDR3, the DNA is TGCAGCGTCCGTGGAAGGTTAGAGGAGACCCAGTACTTC.

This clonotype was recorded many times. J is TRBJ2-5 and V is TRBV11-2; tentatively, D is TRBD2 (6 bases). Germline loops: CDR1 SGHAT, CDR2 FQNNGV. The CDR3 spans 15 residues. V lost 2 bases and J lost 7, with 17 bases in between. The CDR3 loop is CASSLSGFGEATQYF. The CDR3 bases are TGTGCCAGCAGCTTAAGCGGGTTCGGAGAAGCGACCCAGTACTTC.

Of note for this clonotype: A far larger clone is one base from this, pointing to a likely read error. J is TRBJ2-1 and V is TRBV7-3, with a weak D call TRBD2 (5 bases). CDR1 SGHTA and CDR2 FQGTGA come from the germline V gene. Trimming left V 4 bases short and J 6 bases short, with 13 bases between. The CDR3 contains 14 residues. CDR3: CASSYMDWANEQFF. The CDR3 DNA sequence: TGTGCCAGCAGCTACATGGACTGGGCCAATGAGCAGTTCTTC.

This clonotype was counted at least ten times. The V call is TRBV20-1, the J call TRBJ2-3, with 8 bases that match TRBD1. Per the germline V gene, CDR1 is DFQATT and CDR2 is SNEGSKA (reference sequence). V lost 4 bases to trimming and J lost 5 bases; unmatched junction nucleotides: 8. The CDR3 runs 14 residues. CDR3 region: CSANGQGFGDTQYF. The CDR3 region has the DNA TGCAGTGCTAACGGACAGGGTTTTGGAGATACGCAGTATTTT.

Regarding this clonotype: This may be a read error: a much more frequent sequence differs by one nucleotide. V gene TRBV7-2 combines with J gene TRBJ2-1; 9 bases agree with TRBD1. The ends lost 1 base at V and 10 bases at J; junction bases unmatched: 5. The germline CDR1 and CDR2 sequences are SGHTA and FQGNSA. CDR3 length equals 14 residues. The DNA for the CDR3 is TGTGCCAGCAGCTTAGGGACAGGGGTACGCGAGCAGTTCTTC. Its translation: CASSLGTGVREQFF.

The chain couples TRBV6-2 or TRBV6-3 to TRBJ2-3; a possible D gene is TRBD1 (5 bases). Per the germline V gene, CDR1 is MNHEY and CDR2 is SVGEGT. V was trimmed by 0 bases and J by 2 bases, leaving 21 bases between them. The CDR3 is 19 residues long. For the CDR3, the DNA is TGTGCCAGCAGTTACTCGATTGGTTCAACTCAAGGGGACACAGATACGCAGTATTTT. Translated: CASSYSIGSTQGDTDTQYF.

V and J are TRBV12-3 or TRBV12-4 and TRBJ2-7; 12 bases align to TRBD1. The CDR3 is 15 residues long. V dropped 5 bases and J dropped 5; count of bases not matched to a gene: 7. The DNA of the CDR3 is TGTGCCAGCAGTGTTGGGACAGGGGGCTTCCACGAGCAGTACTTC. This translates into CASSVGTGGFHEQYF.

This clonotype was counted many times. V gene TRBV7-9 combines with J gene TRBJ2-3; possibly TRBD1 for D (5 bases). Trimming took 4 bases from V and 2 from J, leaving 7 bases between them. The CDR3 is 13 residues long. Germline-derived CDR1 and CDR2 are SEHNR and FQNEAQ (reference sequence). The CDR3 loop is CASSSDNTDTQYF. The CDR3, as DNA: TGTGCCAGCAGCTCGGACAACACAGATACGCAGTATTTT.

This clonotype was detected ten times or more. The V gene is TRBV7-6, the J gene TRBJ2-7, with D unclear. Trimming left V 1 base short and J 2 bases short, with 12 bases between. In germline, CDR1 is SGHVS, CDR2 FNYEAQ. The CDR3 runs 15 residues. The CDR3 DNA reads TGTGCCAGCAGCTTAGGTCCGGACCAAACCTACGAGCAGTACTTC. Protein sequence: CASSLGPDQTYEQYF.

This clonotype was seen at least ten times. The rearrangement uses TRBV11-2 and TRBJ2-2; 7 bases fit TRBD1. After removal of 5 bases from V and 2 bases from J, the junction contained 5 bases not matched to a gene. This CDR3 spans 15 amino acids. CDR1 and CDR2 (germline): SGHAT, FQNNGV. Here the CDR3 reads CASSARDSNTGELFF. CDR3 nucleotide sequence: TGTGCCAGCAGCGCCCGGGACAGCAACACCGGGGAGCTGTTTTTT.

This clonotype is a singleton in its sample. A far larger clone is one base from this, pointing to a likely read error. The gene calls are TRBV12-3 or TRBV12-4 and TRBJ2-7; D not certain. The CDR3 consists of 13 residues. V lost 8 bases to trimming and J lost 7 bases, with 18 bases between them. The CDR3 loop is CASLQGIYNEQYF. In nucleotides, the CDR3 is TGTGCCAGCCTGCAAGGGATCTACAATGAGCAGTACTTC.

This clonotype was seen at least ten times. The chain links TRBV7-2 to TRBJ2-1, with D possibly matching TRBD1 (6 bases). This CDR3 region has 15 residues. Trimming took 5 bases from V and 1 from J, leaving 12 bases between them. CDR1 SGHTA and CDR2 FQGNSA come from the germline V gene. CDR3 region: CASSRDRSSYNEQFF. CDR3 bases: TGTGCCAGCAGCCGCGACAGGTCGTCCTACAATGAGCAGTTCTTC.

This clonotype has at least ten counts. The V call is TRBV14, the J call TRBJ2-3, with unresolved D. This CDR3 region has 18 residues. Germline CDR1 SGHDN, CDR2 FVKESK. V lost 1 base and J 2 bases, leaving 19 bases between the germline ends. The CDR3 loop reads CASSQAFLDWRITDTQYF. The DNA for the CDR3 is TGTGCCAGCAGCCAAGCGTTTTTGGATTGGCGGATCACAGATACGCAGTATTTT. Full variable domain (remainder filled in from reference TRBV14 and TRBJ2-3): EAGVTQFPSHSVIEKGQTVTLRCDPISGHDNLYWYRRVMGKEIKFLLHFVKESKQDESGMPNNRFLAERTGGTYSTLKVQPAELEDSGVYFCASSQAFLDWRITDTQYFGPGTRLTVL.

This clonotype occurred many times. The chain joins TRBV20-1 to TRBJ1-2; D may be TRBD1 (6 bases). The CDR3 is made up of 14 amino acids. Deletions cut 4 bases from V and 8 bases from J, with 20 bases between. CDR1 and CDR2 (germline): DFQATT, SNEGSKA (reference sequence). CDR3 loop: CSAIGPGATIGYTF. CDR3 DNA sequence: TGCAGTGCTATCGGCCCGGGGGCGACTATCGGCTACACCTTC.

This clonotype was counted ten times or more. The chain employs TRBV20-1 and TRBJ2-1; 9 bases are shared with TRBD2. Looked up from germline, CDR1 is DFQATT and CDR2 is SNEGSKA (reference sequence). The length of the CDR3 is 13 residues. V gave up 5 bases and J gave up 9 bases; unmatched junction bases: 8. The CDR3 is CSAGSGRGPEQFF. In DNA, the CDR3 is TGCAGTGCTGGTAGCGGGAGAGGCCCTGAGCAGTTCTTC.

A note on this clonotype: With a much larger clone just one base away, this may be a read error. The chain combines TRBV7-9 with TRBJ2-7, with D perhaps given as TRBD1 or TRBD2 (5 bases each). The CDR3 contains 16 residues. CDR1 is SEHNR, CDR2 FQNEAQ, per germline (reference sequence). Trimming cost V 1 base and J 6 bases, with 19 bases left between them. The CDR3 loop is CASSLVGWGTNCEQYF. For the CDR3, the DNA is TGTGCCAGCAGCTTAGTTGGGTGGGGGACCAATTGCGAGCAGTACTTC.

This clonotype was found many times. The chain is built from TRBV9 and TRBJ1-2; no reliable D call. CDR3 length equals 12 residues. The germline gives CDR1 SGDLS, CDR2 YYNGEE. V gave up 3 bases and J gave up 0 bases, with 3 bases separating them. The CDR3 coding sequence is TGTGCCAGCAGCGCCGCTAACTATGGCTACACCTTC. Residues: CASSAANYGYTF. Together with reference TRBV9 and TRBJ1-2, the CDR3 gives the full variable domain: DSGVTQTPKHLITATGQRVTLRCSPRSGDLSVYWYQQSLDQGLQFLIQYYNGEERAKGNILERFSAQQFPDLHSELNLSSLELGDSALYFCASSAANYGYTFGSGTRLTVV.